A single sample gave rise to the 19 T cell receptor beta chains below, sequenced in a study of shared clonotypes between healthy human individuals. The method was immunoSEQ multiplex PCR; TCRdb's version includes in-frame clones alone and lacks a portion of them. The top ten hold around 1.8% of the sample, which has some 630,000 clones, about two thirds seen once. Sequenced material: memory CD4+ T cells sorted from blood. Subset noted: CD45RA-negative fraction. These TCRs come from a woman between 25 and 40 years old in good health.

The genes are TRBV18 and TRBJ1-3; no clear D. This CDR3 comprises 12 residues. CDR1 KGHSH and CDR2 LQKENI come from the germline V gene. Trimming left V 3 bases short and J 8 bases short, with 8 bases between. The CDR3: CASSPRADTIYF. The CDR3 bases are TGTGCCAGCTCACCGCGGGCGGACACCATATATTTT.

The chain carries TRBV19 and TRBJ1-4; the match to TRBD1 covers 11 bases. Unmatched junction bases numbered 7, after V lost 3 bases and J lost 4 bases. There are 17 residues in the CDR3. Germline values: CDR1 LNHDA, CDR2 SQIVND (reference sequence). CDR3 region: CASSISGQGADNEKLFF. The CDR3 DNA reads TGTGCCAGTAGTATCTCCGGACAGGGGGCCGATAATGAAAAACTGTTTTTT.

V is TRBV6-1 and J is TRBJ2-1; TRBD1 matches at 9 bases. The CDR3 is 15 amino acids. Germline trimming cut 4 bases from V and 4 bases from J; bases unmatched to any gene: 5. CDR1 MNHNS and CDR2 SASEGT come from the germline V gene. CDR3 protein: CASSAGQGRYNEQFF. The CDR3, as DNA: TGTGCCAGCAGTGCTGGACAGGGGCGGTACAATGAGCAGTTCTTC.

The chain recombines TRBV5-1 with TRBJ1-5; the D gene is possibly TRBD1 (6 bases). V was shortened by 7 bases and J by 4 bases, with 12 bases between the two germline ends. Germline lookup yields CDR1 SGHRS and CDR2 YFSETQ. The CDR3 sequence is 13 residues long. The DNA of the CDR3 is TGCGCCAGCGCCAGGGGCCCAAATCAGCCCCAGCATTTT. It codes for CASARGPNQPQHF.

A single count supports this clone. Here the CDR3 reads CASSRQGSNEKLFF. The DNA of the CDR3 is TGCGCCAGCAGTAGACAGGGGTCTAATGAAAAACTGTTTTTT. J is TRBJ1-4 and V is TRBV5-1, with 8 bases aligning to TRBD1. The trim removed 5 bases at V and 3 bases at J, leaving 3 bases unmatched. There are 14 residues in the CDR3. Germline V lookup: CDR1 SGHRS, CDR2 YFSETQ.

CDR3 sequence: CASSLQTGVGEKLFF. The CDR3 DNA reads as TGTGCCAGCAGTTTACAAACAGGGGTAGGGGAAAAACTGTTTTTT. V usage is TRBV28 and J usage is TRBJ1-4; 7 bases match TRBD1. Germline V gene lookup returns CDR1 MDHEN and CDR2 SYDVKM. V gave up 2 bases and J gave up 8 bases; unmatched junction bases: 8. The CDR3 has 15 residues.

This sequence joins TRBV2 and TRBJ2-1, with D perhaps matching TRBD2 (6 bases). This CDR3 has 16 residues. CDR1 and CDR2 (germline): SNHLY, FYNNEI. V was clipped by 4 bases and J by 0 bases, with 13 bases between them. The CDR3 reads CASSALDGSSYNEQFF. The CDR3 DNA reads TGTGCCAGCAGTGCTCTGGACGGGAGCTCCTACAATGAGCAGTTCTTC.

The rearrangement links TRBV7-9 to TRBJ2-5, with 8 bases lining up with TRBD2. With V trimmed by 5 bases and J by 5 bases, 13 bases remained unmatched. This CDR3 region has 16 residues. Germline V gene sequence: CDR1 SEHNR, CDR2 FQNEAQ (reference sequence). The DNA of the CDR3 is TGTGCCAGCAGCACCACGGGAGGGACTAGTATGGAGACCCAGTACTTC. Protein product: CASSTTGGTSMETQYF.

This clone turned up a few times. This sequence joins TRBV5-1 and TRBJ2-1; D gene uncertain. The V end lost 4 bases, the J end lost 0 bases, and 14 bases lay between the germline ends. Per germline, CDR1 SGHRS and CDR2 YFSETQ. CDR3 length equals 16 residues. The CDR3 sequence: CASSRTTLSSYNEQFF. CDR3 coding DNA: TGCGCCAGCAGCCGTACGACACTTAGCTCCTACAATGAGCAGTTCTTC.

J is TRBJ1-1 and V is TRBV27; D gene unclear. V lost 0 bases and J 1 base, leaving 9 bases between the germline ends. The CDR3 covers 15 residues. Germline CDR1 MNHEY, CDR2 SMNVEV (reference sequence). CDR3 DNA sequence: TGTGCCAGCAGTTTATCGAGGGTAGGGAACACTGAAGCTTTCTTT. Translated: CASSLSRVGNTEAFF.

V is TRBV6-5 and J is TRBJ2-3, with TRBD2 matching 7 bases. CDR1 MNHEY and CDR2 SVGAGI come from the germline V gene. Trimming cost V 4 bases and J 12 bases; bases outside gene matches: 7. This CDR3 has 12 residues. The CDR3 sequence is CASSSASGIQYF. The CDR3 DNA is TGTGCCAGCAGTTCTGCTAGCGGTATTCAGTATTTT.

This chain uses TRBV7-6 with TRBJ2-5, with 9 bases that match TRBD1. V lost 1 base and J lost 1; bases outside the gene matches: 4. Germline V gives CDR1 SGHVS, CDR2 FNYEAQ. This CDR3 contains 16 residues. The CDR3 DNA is TGTGCCAGCAGCTTAGGGACAGGGGTCGTCCAAGAGACCCAGTACTTC. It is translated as CASSLGTGVVQETQYF.

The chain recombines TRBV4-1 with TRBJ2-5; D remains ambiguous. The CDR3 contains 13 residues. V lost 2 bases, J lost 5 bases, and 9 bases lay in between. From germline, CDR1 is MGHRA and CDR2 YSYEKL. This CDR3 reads CASSQSVVETQYF. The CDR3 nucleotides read TGCGCCAGCAGCCAATCCGTCGTGGAGACCCAGTACTTC.

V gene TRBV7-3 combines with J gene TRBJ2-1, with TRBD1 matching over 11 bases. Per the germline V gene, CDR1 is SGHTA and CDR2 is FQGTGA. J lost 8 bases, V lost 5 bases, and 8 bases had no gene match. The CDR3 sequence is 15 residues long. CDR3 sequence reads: CASSRTGGSLDEQFF. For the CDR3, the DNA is TGTGCCAGCAGCCGGACAGGGGGCTCCTTGGATGAGCAGTTCTTC.

Here the CDR3 reads CASSLIQKYGYTF. CDR3 bases: TGTGCCAGCAGTTTAATCCAGAAGTATGGCTACACCTTC. J is TRBJ1-2 and V is TRBV28; no clear D. Germline V CDR1 and CDR2: MDHEN, SYDVKM. This CDR3 region has 13 residues. Between the trimmed V and J ends, which lost 2 bases and 5 bases, there was a span of 9 bases.

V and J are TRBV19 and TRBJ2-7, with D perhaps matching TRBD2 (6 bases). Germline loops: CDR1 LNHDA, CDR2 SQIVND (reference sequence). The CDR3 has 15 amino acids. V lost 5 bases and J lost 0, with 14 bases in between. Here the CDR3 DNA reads TGTGCCAGTAGTGAGGTTAGCGGACACTCCTACGAGCAGTACTTC. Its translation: CASSEVSGHSYEQYF.

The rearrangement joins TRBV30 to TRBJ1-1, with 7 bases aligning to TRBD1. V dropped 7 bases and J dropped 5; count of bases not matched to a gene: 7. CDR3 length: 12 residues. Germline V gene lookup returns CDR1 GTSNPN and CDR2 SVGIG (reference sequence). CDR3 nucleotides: TGTGCCTCACAGGGGAGAGGGACTGAAGCTTTCTTT. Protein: CASQGRGTEAFF.

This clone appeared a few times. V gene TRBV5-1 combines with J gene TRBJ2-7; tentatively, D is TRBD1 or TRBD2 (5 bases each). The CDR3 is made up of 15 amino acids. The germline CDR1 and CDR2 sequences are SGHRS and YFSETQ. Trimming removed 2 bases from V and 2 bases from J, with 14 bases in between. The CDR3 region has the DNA TGCGCCAGCAGCTTAGCAGGGTGGGGACCCTACGAGCAGTACTTC. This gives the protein CASSLAGWGPYEQYF.

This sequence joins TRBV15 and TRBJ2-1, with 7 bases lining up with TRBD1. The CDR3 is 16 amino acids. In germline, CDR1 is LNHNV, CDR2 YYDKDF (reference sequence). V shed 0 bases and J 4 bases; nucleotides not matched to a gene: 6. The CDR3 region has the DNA TGTGCCACCAGCAGAGAGGGGACAGCAAGATACAATGAGCAGTTCTTC. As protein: CATSREGTARYNEQFF.